This TCR beta chain stems from a study of T cell responses to AZD1222 COVID-19 vaccine. About the study: The study pooled second doses at about 4 or about 12 weeks.

Study outcomes and limitations: Increases in Spike-specific TCR breadth and depth were seen after two AZD1222 doses. Repertoire samples came only from after the peak T cell response. Among the donors, most were white British and more were female, and clonal diversity was possibly underestimated.

Concerning this clone itself: Its antigen remains unknown.

The data were produced by immunoSEQ multiplex PCR, yet TCRdb's version contains in-frame clones alone and is incomplete. The sample has 95,000 to 150,000 clones; roughly 89% are singletons. Germline trimming cut 0 bases from V and 6 bases from J; bases unmatched to any gene: 6. CDR3 length equals 16 residues. Germline CDR1 reads LGHNA; CDR2 reads YSLEER. This clonotype was obtained from an adult in good health. The chain links TRBV4-3 to TRBJ2-3; 10 nucleotides agree with TRBD2. The sample was peripheral blood, taken on day 0 of AZD1222 vaccination. DNA of the CDR3: TGCGCCAGCAGCCAAGACCTAGCGGGAGAATCTGATACGCAGTATTTT. Its protein product is CASSQDLAGESDTQYF.